This T cell receptor beta chain emerged from a study of blood T cell repertoires in COVID-19. The assay was immunoSEQ multiplex PCR, and TCRdb's table has in-frame clones only and misses some. The profile shows about 47,000 clones, roughly 87% of them singletons. This clone was seen a handful of times. Sequenced: peripheral blood. The source is a man aged 60-69 years with active COVID-19.

The CDR3 protein is CASSARPGTQYF. The DNA of the CDR3 is TGTGCCAGCAGCGCCAGGCCCGGCACGCAGTATTTT. The rearrangement joins TRBV9 to TRBJ2-3; D not resolved. The V end lost 3 bases, the J end lost 9 bases, and 11 bases lay between the germline ends. Looked up from germline, CDR1 is SGDLS and CDR2 is YYNGEE. This CDR3 comprises 12 residues.